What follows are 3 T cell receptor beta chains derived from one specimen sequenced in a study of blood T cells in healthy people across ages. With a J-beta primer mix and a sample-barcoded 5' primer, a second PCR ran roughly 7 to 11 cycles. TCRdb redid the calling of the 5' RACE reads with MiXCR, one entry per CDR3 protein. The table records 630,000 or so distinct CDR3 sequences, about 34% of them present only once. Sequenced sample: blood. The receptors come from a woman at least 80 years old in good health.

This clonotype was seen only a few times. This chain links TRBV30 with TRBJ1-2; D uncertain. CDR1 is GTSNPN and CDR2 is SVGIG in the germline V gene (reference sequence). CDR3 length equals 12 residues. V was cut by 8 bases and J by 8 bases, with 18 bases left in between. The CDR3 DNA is TGTGCCGCCCCAGACTGGGTGGCGGGCTACACCTTC. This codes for CAAPDWVAGYTF.

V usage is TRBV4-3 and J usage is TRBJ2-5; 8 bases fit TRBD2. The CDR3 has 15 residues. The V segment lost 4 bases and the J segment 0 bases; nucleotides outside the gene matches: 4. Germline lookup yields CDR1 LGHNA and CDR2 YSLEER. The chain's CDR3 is CASSLKLADQETQYF. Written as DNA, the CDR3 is TGCGCCAGCAGCCTAAAACTAGCGGACCAAGAGACCCAGTACTTC.

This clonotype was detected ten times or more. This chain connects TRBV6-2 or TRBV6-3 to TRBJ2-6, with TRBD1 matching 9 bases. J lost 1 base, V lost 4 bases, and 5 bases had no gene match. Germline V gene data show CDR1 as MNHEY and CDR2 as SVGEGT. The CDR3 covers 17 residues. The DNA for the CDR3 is TGTGCCAGCAGTTGGGGACAGGGAGATTCTGGGGCCAACGTCCTGACTTTC. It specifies CASSWGQGDSGANVLTF.